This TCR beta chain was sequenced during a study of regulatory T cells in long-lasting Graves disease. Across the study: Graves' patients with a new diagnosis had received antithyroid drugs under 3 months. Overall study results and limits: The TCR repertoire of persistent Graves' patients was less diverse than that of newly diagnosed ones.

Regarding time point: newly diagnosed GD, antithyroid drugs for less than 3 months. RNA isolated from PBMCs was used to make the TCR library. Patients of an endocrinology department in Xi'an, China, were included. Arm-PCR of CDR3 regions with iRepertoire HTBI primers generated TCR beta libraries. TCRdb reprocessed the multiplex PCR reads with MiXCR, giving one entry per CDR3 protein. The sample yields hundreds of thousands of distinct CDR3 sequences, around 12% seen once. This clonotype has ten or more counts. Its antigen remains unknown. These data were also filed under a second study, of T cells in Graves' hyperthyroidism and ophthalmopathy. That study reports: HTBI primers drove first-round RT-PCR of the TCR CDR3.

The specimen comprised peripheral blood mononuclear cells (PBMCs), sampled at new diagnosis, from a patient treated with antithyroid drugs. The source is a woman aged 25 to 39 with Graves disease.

As DNA, the CDR3 is TGTGCCAGCAGTTTCCCCCTCCGCAGGGTACATGGCTACACCTTC. Translated: CASSFPLRRVHGYTF. The gene calls are TRBV28 and TRBJ1-2; maybe TRBD1 (5 bases). V lost 3 bases, J lost 6 bases, and 17 bases lay in between. CDR3 length equals 15 residues. CDR1 is MDHEN, CDR2 SYDVKM, per germline.